This entry features one T cell receptor (beta chain) sequence. The antigen is unknown. Different DNA sequences within this sample yield the same CDR3. This entry is derived from a study of shared clonotypes between healthy human individuals. Study-level information: For every donor, three CD4 naive, three CD4 memory, two CD8 naive and one CD8 memory plates were used.

CDR3 size: 17 residues. Germline CDR1 reads SEHNR; CDR2 reads FQNEAQ (reference sequence). Unmatched junction bases numbered 1, after V lost 1 base and J lost 1 base. Study-level points and caveats: Rarefaction showed sorted-subset sequencing was incomplete despite large depth. Estimated richness was generally greater in naive than memory subsets.

Assay execution took place at the deep level. Data came from immunoSEQ multiplex PCR; TCRdb stores just in-frame clones and leaves some out. Of about 1.5 million clones listed, nearly 99% are singletons. J is TRBJ2-1 and V is TRBV7-9; 13 nucleotides agree with TRBD2. The receptor was isolated from a man aged 30 to 45 in good health. The source material was naive CD4+ T cells sorted from blood. The subset was: CD45RA+ positively selected. The CDR3 spells CASSLGGLAGSYNEQFF. The DNA for the CDR3 is TGTGCCAGCAGCTTAGGGGGACTAGCGGGATCCTACAATGAGCAGTTCTTC.